One sample yielded the 20 T cell receptor beta chains listed below, sequenced in a study of T cells after posttransplantation cyclophosphamide. Treatment was busulfan-fludarabine conditioning, a marrow graft, and cyclophosphamide on days +3 and +4. TCRdb keeps only in-frame clones here, not all; method: immunoSEQ multiplex PCR. The repertoire yields more than 7,000 clones, none seen only once; the top ten contain 4.5% to 7%. Sequencing used PBMCs, obtained after an allogeneic stem cell transplant with post-transplant cyclophosphamide. These receptors came from a male patient between 25 and 39 years old who received an allogeneic stem cell transplant from an unrelated donor, was CMV-positive, and had acute and chronic GVHD. Some T cells may arise from the graft donor.

This clone showed up many times. CDR3 sequence reads: CASSPWDSHNEQFF. For the CDR3, the DNA is TGTGCCAGCAGCCCGTGGGACTCGCACAATGAGCAGTTCTTC. The rearrangement joins TRBV9 to TRBJ2-1; possibly TRBD2 for D (6 bases). CDR3 length equals 14 residues. Trimming took off 4 bases at V and 5 bases at J, with 13 bases between the two ends. Per the germline V gene, CDR1 is SGDLS and CDR2 is YYNGEE.

This clone has at least ten counts. The gene calls are TRBV6-2 or TRBV6-3 and TRBJ1-1; D unclear. CDR3 length equals 14 residues. Germline V gene data show CDR1 as MNHEY and CDR2 as SVGEGT. The V and J ends lost 6 bases and 6 bases respectively, with 17 bases between them. CDR3 nucleotides: TGTGCCAGCAGCCCTCCGGCGGGGTTTCCTGAAGCTTTCTTT. Residues: CASSPPAGFPEAFF.

This clone was observed at least ten times. J is TRBJ2-3 and V is TRBV2, with 8 bases fitting TRBD1. This CDR3 has 14 amino acids. Germline CDR1 SNHLY, CDR2 FYNNEI. J lost 3 bases, V lost 6 bases, and 5 bases had no gene match. The CDR3 here is CASRWTGTTDTQYF. The CDR3 DNA sequence: TGTGCCAGCAGATGGACAGGGACTACAGATACGCAGTATTTT.

This clone is medium-sized (0.01 to 0.1%). The V call is TRBV4-3, the J call TRBJ1-2; TRBD1 is a possible D gene (5 bases). The CDR3 runs 13 residues. V lost 4 bases, J lost 3 bases, and 9 bases lay in between. Germline values: CDR1 LGHNA, CDR2 YSLEER. In DNA, the CDR3 is TGCGCCAGCAGCCCGGGGGGGGACTATGGCTACACCTTC. Amino acid sequence: CASSPGGDYGYTF.

This clone was seen many times. The chain employs TRBV19 and TRBJ1-1; tentatively, D is TRBD1 (5 bases). With 9 bases removed from V and 0 bases from J, the gap between germline ends came to 14 bases. CDR1 and CDR2 from the germline V gene are LNHDA and SQIVND (reference sequence). The CDR3 totals 14 residues. In DNA, the CDR3 is TGTGCCAGCCTCGCCAGGGCCTTGAACACTGAAGCTTTCTTT. As protein: CASLARALNTEAFF.

This clone has at least ten counts. The chain uses TRBV29-1 and TRBJ1-2, with TRBD1 as a possible D gene (5 bases). Germline lookup yields CDR1 SQVTM and CDR2 ANQGSEA. V was cut by 6 bases and J by 8 bases, with 22 bases left in between. The CDR3 is made up of 14 amino acids. The CDR3 loop reads CSVYIGGSPSGYTF. CDR3 DNA sequence: TGCAGCGTCTACATTGGGGGGTCACCCTCCGGCTACACCTTC. Combining the CDR3 with reference TRBV29-1 and TRBJ1-2 gives the whole variable domain SAVISQKPSRDICQRGTSLTIQCQVDSQVTMMFWYRQQPGQSLTLIATANQGSEATYESGFVIDKFPISRPNLTFSTLTVSNMSPEDSSIYLCSVYIGGSPSGYTFGSGTRLTVV.

This clone was observed many times. V and J are TRBV6-2 or TRBV6-3 and TRBJ2-1; TRBD2 matches 12 bases. Trimming took 4 bases from V and 5 from J; bases not matched to a gene: 3. Germline V lookup: CDR1 MNHEY, CDR2 SVGEGT. CDR3 size: 15 residues. CDR3 in amino acids: CASSSGLAGHNEQFF. The CDR3 DNA follows: TGTGCCAGCAGTTCGGGACTAGCGGGCCACAATGAGCAGTTCTTC.

Sample share makes this clone medium-sized. The chain combines TRBV24-1 with TRBJ2-1, with 9 bases identical to TRBD2. The CDR3 covers 15 residues. From germline, CDR1 is KGHDR and CDR2 SFDVKD. Trimming took 4 bases from V and 8 from J; bases not matched to a gene: 8. The CDR3 protein is CATSETKSGRYEQFF. The CDR3 nucleotides read TGTGCCACCAGTGAGACGAAGAGCGGGAGGTATGAGCAGTTCTTC.

This clone was detected ten times or more. This rearrangement joins TRBV7-8 to TRBJ1-1; TRBD1 matches 8 bases. The CDR3 is made up of 13 amino acids. Germline trimming cut 6 bases from V and 5 bases from J; bases unmatched to any gene: 5. CDR1 and CDR2 from the germline V gene are SGHVS and FQNEAQ. In DNA form, the CDR3 reads TGTGCCAGCAGTCAGGGGGCGCAAACTGAAGCTTTCTTT. It encodes CASSQGAQTEAFF. Looking up the rest from reference TRBV7-8 and TRBJ1-1 gives the full variable domain: GAGVSQSPRYKVAKRGQDVALRCDPISGHVSLFWYQQALGQGPEFLTYFQNEAQLDKSGLPSDRFFAERPEGSVSTLKIQRTQQEDSAVYLCASSQGAQTEAFFGQGTRLTVV.

This clone was seen repeatedly, ten times or more. This sequence joins TRBV7-9 and TRBJ2-1; TRBD2 agrees at 9 bases. V was clipped by 0 bases and J by 8 bases; unmatched bases: 8. CDR1 SEHNR and CDR2 FQNEAQ come from the germline V gene (reference sequence). The CDR3 has 16 residues. The CDR3 coding sequence is TGTGCCAGCAGCTTAGCGATGGCGGGGGGGCCCGATGAGCAGTTCTTC. Translated: CASSLAMAGGPDEQFF.

This clone has a count of ten or more. The chain employs TRBV4-2 and TRBJ2-7, with a weak D call TRBD1 (5 bases). Trimming shortened V by 1 base and J by 3 bases, and 7 bases separated the two germline ends. The CDR3 has 13 amino acids. CDR1 is LGHNA, CDR2 YNFKEQ, per germline. The CDR3: CASSQVDSYEQYF. Written as DNA, the CDR3 is TGTGCCAGCAGCCAAGTCGACAGCTACGAGCAGTACTTC.

This clone was found many times. The chain joins TRBV7-6 to TRBJ2-3; D not resolved. CDR1 is SGHVS, CDR2 FNYEAQ, per germline. Between the trimmed V and J ends, which lost 10 bases and 2 bases, there was a span of 19 bases. This CDR3 has 15 residues. The CDR3, as DNA: TGTGCCACCCTGACCGATGTCAGGTCCACAGATACGCAGTATTTT. Amino acids: CATLTDVRSTDTQYF.

This clone has ten or more counts. The V gene is TRBV9, the J gene TRBJ2-3; no reliable D call. The length of the CDR3 is 15 residues. CDR1 and CDR2 from the germline V gene are SGDLS and YYNGEE. V was pared by 0 bases and J by 2 bases, with 10 bases between. The CDR3 nucleotides are TGTGCCAGCAGCGTAGGCGGCGCTTCCACAGATACGCAGTATTTT. It encodes CASSVGGASTDTQYF.

The chain links TRBV7-3 to TRBJ2-3, with TRBD2 identical over 13 bases. The CDR3 is 16 residues long. The V segment lost 5 bases and the J segment 6 bases; nucleotides outside the gene matches: 8. Germline CDR1 and CDR2: SGHTA and FQGTGA. This CDR3 reads CASSRGLAGAGDTQYF. The CDR3 DNA reads as TGTGCCAGCAGCCGTGGACTAGCGGGAGCCGGGGATACGCAGTATTTT.

This clone was detected ten times or more. The chain links TRBV25-1 to TRBJ1-2; D is unclear. Germline V CDR1 and CDR2: MGHDK, SYGVNS. V was trimmed by 5 bases and J by 6 bases, leaving 16 bases between them. This CDR3 has 14 amino acids. DNA for the CDR3: TGTGCCAGCAGTTCCCTAGTGGGTGAAGATGGCTACACCTTC. Translation gives CASSSLVGEDGYTF.

This clone has a count of ten or more. The rearrangement joins TRBV15 to TRBJ1-1, with D possibly matching TRBD1 (5 bases). Trimming removed 0 bases at V and 1 base at J, with 9 bases between. CDR3 length: 15 residues. CDR1 and CDR2 from the germline V gene are LNHNV and YYDKDF (reference sequence). This CDR3 reads CATSRDRGPNTEAFF. The CDR3 DNA reads as TGTGCCACCAGCAGAGATAGGGGCCCGAACACTGAAGCTTTCTTT. The full variable domain, its missing parts supplied by reference TRBV15 and TRBJ1-1, is DAMVIQNPRYQVTQFGKPVTLSCSQTLNHNVMYWYQQKSSQAPKLLFHYYDKDFNNEADTPDNFQSRRPNTSFCFLDIRSPGLGDTAMYLCATSRDRGPNTEAFFGQGTRLTVV.

This clone was counted ten times or more. V gene TRBV9 combines with J gene TRBJ1-2; 11 positions agree with TRBD1. V trimming: 4 bases; J trimming: 4 bases; junction bases outside the gene matches: 6. This CDR3 is 15 amino acids long. The V gene's germline CDR1 is SGDLS and CDR2 YYNGEE. CDR3 nucleotides: TGTGCCAGCAGCAGACGGACAGGGGGCCCCTATGGCTACACCTTC. Protein: CASSRRTGGPYGYTF.

The table lists this clone with many counts. Here the CDR3 DNA reads TGTGCCACCAGTGATTGGGACAGAGGCTATGGCTACACCTTC. Its protein is CATSDWDRGYGYTF. J is TRBJ1-2 and V is TRBV24-1, with TRBD1 matching over 7 bases. Trimming at V came to 2 bases and at J to 4 bases, leaving 3 bases not matched to a gene. The CDR3 contains 14 residues. Per the germline V gene, CDR1 is KGHDR and CDR2 is SFDVKD.

This clone was counted a few times. The chain combines TRBV6-5 with TRBJ2-3; 11 positions match TRBD2. From germline, CDR1 is MNHEY and CDR2 SVGAGI. This CDR3 is 15 amino acids long. With V trimmed by 5 bases and J by 1 base, 2 bases remained unmatched. The CDR3 region has the DNA TGTGCCAGCAGTCTACTAGCGGGGGGCACAGATACGCAGTATTTT. Its protein product is CASSLLAGGTDTQYF.

This clone was counted ten times or more. The chain carries TRBV5-4 and TRBJ2-5; 9 nucleotides match TRBD1. In germline, CDR1 is SGHNT, CDR2 YYREEE (reference sequence). This CDR3 has 15 residues. V lost 2 bases, J lost 4 bases, and 6 bases stayed unmatched. The CDR3 nucleotides are TGTGCCAGCAGCTTACAGGGGGCCTCGGGAGAGACCCAGTACTTC. It is translated as CASSLQGASGETQYF. Full variable domain (rest looked up from reference TRBV5-4 and TRBJ2-5): ETGVTQSPTHLIKTRGQQVTLRCSSQSGHNTVSWYQQALGQGPQFIFQYYREEENGRGNFPPRFSGLQFPNYSSELNVNALELDDSALYLCASSLQGASGETQYFGPGTRLLVL.